What follows is one T cell receptor beta chain and its context. Antigen unknown. The J segment lost 3 bases and the V segment lost 3 bases, leaving 5 bases of the junction unmatched. The CDR3 totals 14 residues. The V gene's germline CDR1 is MDHEN and CDR2 SYDVKM. This entry belongs to a study of lymphopenia after photon versus proton radiotherapy. Study-wide points: In patients who died, overall survival fell as post-nadir TCR diversity dropped more.

TCRdb keeps only in-frame clones here, not all; method: immunoSEQ multiplex PCR. The profile shows about 160,000 clones, approximately 90% of them singletons. The origin of this receptor is a man aged 50-59 years with gastric cancer. The specimen was peripheral blood, collected from a patient treated with photon-based radiotherapy. The V and J genes are TRBV28 and TRBJ2-7; 7 nucleotides line up with TRBD1. The CDR3 loop reads CASSLPGTVYEQYF. The CDR3 DNA follows: TGTGCCAGCAGTTTGCCGGGGACAGTCTACGAGCAGTACTTC. The full variable domain, in which reference TRBV28 and TRBJ2-7 provide the parts outside the CDR3, is DVKVTQSSRYLVKRTGEKVFLECVQDMDHENMFWYRQDPGLGLRLIYFSYDVKMKEKGDIPEGYSVSREKKERFSLILESASTNQTSMYLCASSLPGTVYEQYFGPGTRLTVT.